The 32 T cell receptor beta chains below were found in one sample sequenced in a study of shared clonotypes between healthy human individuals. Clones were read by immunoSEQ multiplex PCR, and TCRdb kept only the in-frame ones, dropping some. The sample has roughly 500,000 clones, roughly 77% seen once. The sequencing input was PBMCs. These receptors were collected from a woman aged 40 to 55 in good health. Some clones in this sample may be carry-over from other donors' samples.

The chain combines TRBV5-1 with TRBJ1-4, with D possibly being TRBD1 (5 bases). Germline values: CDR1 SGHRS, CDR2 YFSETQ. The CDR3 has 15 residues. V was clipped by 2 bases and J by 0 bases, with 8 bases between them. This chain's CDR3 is CASSLTGTTNEKLFF. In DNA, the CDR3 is TGCGCCAGCAGCTTAACAGGAACAACTAATGAAAAACTGTTTTTT. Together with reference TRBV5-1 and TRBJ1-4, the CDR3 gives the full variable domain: KAGVTQTPRYLIKTRGQQVTLSCSPISGHRSVSWYQQTPGQGLQFLFEYFSETQRNKGNFPGRFSGRQFSNSRSEMNVSTLELGDSALYLCASSLTGTTNEKLFFGSGTQLSVL.

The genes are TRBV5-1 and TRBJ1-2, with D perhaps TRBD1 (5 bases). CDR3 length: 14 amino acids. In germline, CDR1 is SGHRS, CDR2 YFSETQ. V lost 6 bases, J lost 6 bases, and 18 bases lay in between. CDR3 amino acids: CASKGTGGGDGYTF. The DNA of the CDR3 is TGCGCCAGCAAAGGGACCGGAGGTGGGGATGGCTACACCTTC.

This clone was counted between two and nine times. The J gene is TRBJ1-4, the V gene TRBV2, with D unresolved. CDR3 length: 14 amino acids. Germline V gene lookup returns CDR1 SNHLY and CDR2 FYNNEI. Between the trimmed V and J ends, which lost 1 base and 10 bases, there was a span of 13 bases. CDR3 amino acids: CASSEVSEGVKLFF. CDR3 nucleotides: TGTGCCAGCAGTGAAGTTTCGGAAGGAGTAAAACTGTTTTTT.

CDR3 residues: CASSASTGGNTEAFF. The DNA of the CDR3 is TGTGCCAGCAGCGCTTCGACAGGAGGGAACACTGAAGCTTTCTTT. The chain recombines TRBV9 with TRBJ1-1; TRBD1 is a possible D gene (6 bases). CDR1 is SGDLS, CDR2 YYNGEE, per germline. This CDR3 has 15 amino acids. V lost 3 bases and J 1 base, leaving 13 bases between the germline ends. Full variable domain (remainder filled in from reference TRBV9 and TRBJ1-1): DSGVTQTPKHLITATGQRVTLRCSPRSGDLSVYWYQQSLDQGLQFLIQYYNGEERAKGNILERFSAQQFPDLHSELNLSSLELGDSALYFCASSASTGGNTEAFFGQGTRLTVV.

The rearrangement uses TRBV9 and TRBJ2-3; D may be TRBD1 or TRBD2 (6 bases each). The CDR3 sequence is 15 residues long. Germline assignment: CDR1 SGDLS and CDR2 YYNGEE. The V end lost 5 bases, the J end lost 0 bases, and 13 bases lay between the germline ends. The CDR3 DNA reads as TGTGCCAGCAGGTCGGGGGCCGGCAGCACAGATACGCAGTATTTT. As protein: CASRSGAGSTDTQYF. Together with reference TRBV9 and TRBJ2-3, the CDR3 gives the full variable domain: DSGVTQTPKHLITATGQRVTLRCSPRSGDLSVYWYQQSLDQGLQFLIQYYNGEERAKGNILERFSAQQFPDLHSELNLSSLELGDSALYFCASRSGAGSTDTQYFGPGTRLTVL.

In DNA form, the CDR3 reads TGTGCCAGCACCACGGACACACCCAGACTAGCGGCCTACGAGCAGTACTTC. Protein: CASTTDTPRLAAYEQYF. This sequence joins TRBV28 and TRBJ2-7, with 9 bases matching TRBD2. V lost 7 bases to trimming and J lost 2 bases; unmatched junction nucleotides: 15. Germline CDR1 and CDR2: MDHEN and SYDVKM. This CDR3 comprises 17 residues.

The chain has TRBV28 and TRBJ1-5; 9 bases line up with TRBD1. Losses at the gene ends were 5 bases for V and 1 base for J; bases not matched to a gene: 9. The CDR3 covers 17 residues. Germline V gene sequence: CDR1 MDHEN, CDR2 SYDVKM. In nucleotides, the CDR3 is TGTGCCAGCAGTCCGCGGGACAGGGTCGGGAGCAATCAGCCCCAGCATTTT. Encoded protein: CASSPRDRVGSNQPQHF.

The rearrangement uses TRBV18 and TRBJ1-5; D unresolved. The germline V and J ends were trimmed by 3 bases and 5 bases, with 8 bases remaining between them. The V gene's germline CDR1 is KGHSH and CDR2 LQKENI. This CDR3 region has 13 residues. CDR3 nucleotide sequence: TGTGCCAGCTCACCGGAGAGGGATCAGCCCCAGCATTTT. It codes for CASSPERDQPQHF.

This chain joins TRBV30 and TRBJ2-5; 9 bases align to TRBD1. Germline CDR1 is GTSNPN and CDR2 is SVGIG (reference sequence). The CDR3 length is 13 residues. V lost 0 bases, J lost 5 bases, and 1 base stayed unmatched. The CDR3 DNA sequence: TGTGCCTGGAGTGTGACAGGGGGGGAGACCCAGTACTTC. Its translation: CAWSVTGGETQYF. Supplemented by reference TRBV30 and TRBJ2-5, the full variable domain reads SQTIHQWPATLVQPVGSPLSLECTVEGTSNPNLYWYRQAAGRGLQLLFYSVGIGQISSEVPQNLSASRPQDRQFILSSKKLLLSDSGFYLCAWSVTGGETQYFGPGTRLLVL.

The CDR3 sequence: CASSPPGVGNEQFF. CDR3 nucleotide sequence: TGCGCCAGCAGCCCGCCTGGGGTCGGCAATGAGCAGTTCTTC. The V gene is TRBV5-1, the J gene TRBJ2-1; D not certain. Trimming stripped 4 bases from V and 6 bases from J, with 14 bases between. Germline CDR1 and CDR2: SGHRS and YFSETQ. The CDR3 covers 14 residues.

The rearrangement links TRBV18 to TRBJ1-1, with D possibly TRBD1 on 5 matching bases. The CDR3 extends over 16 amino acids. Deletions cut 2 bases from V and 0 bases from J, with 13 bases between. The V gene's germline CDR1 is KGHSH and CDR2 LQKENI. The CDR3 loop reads CASSPISTGMNTEAFF. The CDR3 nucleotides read TGTGCCAGCTCACCAATATCCACAGGCATGAACACTGAAGCTTTCTTT. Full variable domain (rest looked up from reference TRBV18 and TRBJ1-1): NAGVMQNPRHLVRRRGQEARLRCSPMKGHSHVYWYRQLPEEGLKFMVYLQKENIIDESGMPKERFSAEFPKEGPSILRIQQVVRGDSAAYFCASSPISTGMNTEAFFGQGTRLTVV.

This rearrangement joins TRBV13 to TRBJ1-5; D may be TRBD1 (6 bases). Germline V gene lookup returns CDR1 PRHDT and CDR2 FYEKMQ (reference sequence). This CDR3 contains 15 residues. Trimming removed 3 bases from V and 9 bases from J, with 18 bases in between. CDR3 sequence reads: CASSFGGPGWRPQHF. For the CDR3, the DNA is TGTGCCAGCAGCTTTGGGGGGCCAGGGTGGAGGCCCCAGCATTTT.

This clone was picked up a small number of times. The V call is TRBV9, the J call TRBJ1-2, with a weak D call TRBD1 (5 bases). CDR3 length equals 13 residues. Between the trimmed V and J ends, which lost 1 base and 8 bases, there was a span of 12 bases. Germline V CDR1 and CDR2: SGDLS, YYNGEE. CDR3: CASSVSGRGGYTF. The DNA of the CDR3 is TGTGCCAGCAGCGTATCAGGGAGGGGCGGCTACACCTTC.

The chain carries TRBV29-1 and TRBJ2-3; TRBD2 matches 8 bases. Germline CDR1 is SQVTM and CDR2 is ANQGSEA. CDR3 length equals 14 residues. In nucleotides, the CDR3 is TGCACCCTTGGAGGAGCGGGAGTGTCAGATACGCAGTATTTT. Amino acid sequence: CTLGGAGVSDTQYF.

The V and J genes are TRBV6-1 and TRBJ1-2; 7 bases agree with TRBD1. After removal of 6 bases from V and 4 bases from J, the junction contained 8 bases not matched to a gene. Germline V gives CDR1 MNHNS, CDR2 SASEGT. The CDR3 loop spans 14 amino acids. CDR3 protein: CASRQTGDGYGYTF. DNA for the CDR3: TGTGCCAGCAGACAAACAGGGGATGGCTATGGCTACACCTTC.

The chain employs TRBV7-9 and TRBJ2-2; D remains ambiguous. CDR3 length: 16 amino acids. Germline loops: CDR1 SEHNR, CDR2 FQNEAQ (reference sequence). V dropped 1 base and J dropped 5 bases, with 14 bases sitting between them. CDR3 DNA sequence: TGTGCCAGCAGCTTAGTTGACTTTTTGTTGACCGGGGAGCTGTTTTTT. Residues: CASSLVDFLLTGELFF.

The CDR3 sequence is CASSRNHGMLADTQYF. The CDR3 DNA follows: TGCGCCAGCAGCCGAAACCACGGGATGTTGGCAGATACGCAGTATTTT. This chain uses TRBV4-1 with TRBJ2-3; a possible D gene is TRBD2 (5 bases). The germline CDR1 and CDR2 sequences are MGHRA and YSYEKL. The ends were cut back, 4 bases at V and 4 bases at J, with 18 bases in the middle. The CDR3 contains 16 residues.

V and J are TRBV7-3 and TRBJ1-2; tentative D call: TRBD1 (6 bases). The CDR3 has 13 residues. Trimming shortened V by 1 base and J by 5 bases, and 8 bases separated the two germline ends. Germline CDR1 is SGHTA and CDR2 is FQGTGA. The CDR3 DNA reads TGTGCCAGCAGCTTAAAAACAGGGTATGGCTACACCTTC. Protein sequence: CASSLKTGYGYTF.

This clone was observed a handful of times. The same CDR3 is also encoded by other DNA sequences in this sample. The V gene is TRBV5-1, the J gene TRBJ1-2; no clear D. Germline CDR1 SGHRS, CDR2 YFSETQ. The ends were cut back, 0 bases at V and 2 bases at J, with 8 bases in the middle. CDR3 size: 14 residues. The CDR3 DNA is TGCGCCAGCAGCTTGGAATCTCCCAACTATGGCTACACCTTC. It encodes CASSLESPNYGYTF.

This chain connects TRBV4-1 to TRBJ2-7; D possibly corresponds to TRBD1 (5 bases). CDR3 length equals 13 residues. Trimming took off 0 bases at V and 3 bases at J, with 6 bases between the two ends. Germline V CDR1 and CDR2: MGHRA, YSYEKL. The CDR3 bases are TGCGCCAGCAGCCAAGAGGACAACTACGAGCAGTACTTC. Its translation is CASSQEDNYEQYF.

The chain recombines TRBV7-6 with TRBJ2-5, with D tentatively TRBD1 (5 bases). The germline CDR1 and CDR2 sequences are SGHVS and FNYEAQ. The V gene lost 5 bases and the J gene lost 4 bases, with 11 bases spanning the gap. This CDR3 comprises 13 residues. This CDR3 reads CASSRGQGETQYF. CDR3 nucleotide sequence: TGTGCCAGCAGCCGTGGTCAGGGAGAGACCCAGTACTTC.

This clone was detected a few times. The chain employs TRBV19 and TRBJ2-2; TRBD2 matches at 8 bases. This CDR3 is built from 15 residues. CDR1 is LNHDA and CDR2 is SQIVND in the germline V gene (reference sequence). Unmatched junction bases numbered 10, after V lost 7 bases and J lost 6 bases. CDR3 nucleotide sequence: TGTGCCAGTACCCTCGGGGGGGCCCGGGCCGGGGAGCTGTTTTTT. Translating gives CASTLGGARAGELFF. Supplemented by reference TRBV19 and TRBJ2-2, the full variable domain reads DGGITQSPKYLFRKEGQNVTLSCEQNLNHDAMYWYRQDPGQGLRLIYYSQIVNDFQKGDIAEGYSVSREKKESFPLTVTSAQKNPTAFYLCASTLGGARAGELFFGEGSRLTVL.

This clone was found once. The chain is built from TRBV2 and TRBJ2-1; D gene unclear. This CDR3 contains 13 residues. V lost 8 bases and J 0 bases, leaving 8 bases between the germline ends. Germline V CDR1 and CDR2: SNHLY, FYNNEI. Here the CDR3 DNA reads TGTGCCAGCGACACTGACTCCTACAATGAGCAGTTCTTC. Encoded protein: CASDTDSYNEQFF.

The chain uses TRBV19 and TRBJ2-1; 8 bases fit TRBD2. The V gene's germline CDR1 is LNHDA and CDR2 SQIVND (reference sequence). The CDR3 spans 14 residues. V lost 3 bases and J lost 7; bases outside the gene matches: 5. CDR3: CASSISGTRNEQFF. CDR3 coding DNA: TGTGCCAGTAGTATTAGCGGGACTAGGAATGAGCAGTTCTTC.

The CDR3 loop reads CASSHGDSGANVLTF. CDR3 nucleotides: TGTGCCAGCAGCCACGGGGACTCTGGGGCCAACGTCCTGACTTTC. V usage is TRBV7-8 and J usage is TRBJ2-6; D is perhaps TRBD2 (5 bases). Trimming shortened V by 5 bases and J by 0 bases, and 8 bases separated the two germline ends. The germline V gene has CDR1 SGHVS and CDR2 FQNEAQ. The length of the CDR3 is 15 residues.

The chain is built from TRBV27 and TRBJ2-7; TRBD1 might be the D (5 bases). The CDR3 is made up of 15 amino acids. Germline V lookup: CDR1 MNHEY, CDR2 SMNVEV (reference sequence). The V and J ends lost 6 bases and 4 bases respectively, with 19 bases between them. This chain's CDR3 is CASSRLTQGGYEQYF. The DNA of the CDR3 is TGTGCCAGCAGCCGGCTTACTCAGGGTGGATACGAGCAGTACTTC.

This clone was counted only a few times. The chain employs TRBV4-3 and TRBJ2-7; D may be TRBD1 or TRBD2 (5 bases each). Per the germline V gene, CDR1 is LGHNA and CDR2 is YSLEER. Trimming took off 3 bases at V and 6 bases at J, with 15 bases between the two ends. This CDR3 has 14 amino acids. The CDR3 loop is CASSQGMRGFEQYF. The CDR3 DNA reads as TGCGCCAGCAGCCAGGGGATGAGGGGCTTCGAGCAGTACTTC.

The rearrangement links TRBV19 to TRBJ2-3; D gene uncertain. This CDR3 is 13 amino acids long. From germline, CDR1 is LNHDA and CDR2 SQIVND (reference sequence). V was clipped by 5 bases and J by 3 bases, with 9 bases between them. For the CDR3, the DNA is TGTGCCAGTAGTTCCCCCGGGACAGATACGCAGTATTTT. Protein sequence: CASSSPGTDTQYF.

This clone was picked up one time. CDR3 protein: CASSALAGVQEQYF. For the CDR3, the DNA is TGTGCCAGCAGCGCCTTAGCGGGAGTGCAGGAGCAGTACTTC. J is TRBJ2-7 and V is TRBV11-2, with TRBD2 matching 9 bases. The CDR3 contains 14 residues. With 5 bases clipped from V and 7 bases from J, the junction kept 9 bases outside the gene matches. Germline V gene sequence: CDR1 SGHAT, CDR2 FQNNGV.

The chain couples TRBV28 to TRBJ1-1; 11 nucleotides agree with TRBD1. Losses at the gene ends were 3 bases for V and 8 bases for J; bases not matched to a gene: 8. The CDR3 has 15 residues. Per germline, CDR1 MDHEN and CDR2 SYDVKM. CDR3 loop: CASSFNGQGATEAFF. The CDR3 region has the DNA TGTGCCAGCAGTTTCAATGGACAGGGGGCGACGGAAGCTTTCTTT.

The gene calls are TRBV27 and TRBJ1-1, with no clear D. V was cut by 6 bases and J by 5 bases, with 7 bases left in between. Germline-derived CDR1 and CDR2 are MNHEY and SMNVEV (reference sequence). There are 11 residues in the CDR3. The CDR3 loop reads CASSGRTEAFF. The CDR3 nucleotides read TGTGCCAGCAGCGGTAGGACTGAAGCTTTCTTT.

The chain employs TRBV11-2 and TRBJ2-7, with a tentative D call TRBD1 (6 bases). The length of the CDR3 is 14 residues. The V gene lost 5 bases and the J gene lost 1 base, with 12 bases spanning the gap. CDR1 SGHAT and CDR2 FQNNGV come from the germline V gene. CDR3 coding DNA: TGTGCCAGCAGCCCCAGACAGGAATCCTACGAGCAGTACTTC. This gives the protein CASSPRQESYEQYF.